What follows are 12 T cell receptor beta chains derived from one specimen sequenced in a study of blood T cell repertoires in COVID-19. Sequencing used immunoSEQ multiplex PCR; TCRdb keeps in-frame clones, though not all of them. The sample shows about 80,000 clones, roughly 89% of them seen only once. The sample was peripheral blood. All receptors come from a man aged 50-59 years with acute or convalescent COVID-19.

The rearrangement links TRBV7-9 to TRBJ1-2; maybe TRBD1 (6 bases). The length of the CDR3 is 15 residues. V was trimmed by 2 bases and J by 5 bases, leaving 15 bases between them. Germline CDR1 and CDR2: SEHNR and FQNEAQ (reference sequence). The CDR3 region is CASSLKTGKSYGYTF. CDR3 sequence (DNA): TGTGCCAGCAGCTTAAAAACAGGGAAAAGTTATGGCTACACCTTC.

The V call is TRBV27, the J call TRBJ2-5; no clear D. V lost 1 base to trimming and J lost 10 bases, with 22 bases between them. CDR3 length: 16 residues. Germline V gene data show CDR1 as MNHEY and CDR2 as SMNVEV (reference sequence). The CDR3 DNA sequence: TGTGCCAGCAGTTTATTCGGTCATAGCTTACCATCGGACCAGTACTTC. As protein: CASSLFGHSLPSDQYF.

This rearrangement joins TRBV11-2 to TRBJ1-1; D remains unclear. Germline V gene sequence: CDR1 SGHAT, CDR2 FQNNGV. CDR3 length equals 15 residues. Trimming took 5 bases from V and 0 from J, leaving 13 bases between them. The CDR3 nucleotides are TGTGCCAGCAGCATTAACGCGGGCCTGAACACTGAAGCTTTCTTT. Its protein is CASSINAGLNTEAFF.

The sample holds one count of this clone. The chain combines TRBV6-5 with TRBJ1-6; TRBD1 is a possible D gene (5 bases). The germline V gene encodes CDR1 MNHEY and CDR2 SVGAGI. The CDR3 consists of 14 residues. Deletions cut 5 bases from V and 9 bases from J, with 14 bases between. Here the CDR3 DNA reads TGTGCCAGCAGTCTGGGGCCAAGGGGTTCACCCCTCCACTTT. It yields the protein CASSLGPRGSPLHF.

This clone was seen only once. V and J are TRBV9 and TRBJ2-7; no clear D. Deletions cut 0 bases from V and 4 bases from J, with 8 bases between. The CDR3 contains 13 residues. Germline V gene data show CDR1 as SGDLS and CDR2 as YYNGEE. The CDR3 nucleotides are TGTGCCAGCAGCGTAGCTACGGGTTACGAGCAGTACTTC. It translates to CASSVATGYEQYF.

V and J are TRBV7-9 and TRBJ1-1, with D hard to call. Per germline, CDR1 SEHNR and CDR2 FQNEAQ (reference sequence). V was cut by 2 bases and J by 0 bases, with 10 bases left in between. The CDR3 has 15 residues. This chain's CDR3 is CASSLYSLMNTEAFF. The CDR3 coding sequence is TGTGCCAGCAGCTTATACTCTTTAATGAACACTGAAGCTTTCTTT.

As to this clone: Other DNA sequences in this sample translate to the same CDR3. The genes are TRBV7-3 and TRBJ2-3; the match to TRBD1 covers 8 bases. Germline CDR1 SGHTA, CDR2 FQGTGA. This CDR3 has 13 residues. Losses at the gene ends were 4 bases for V and 4 bases for J; bases not matched to a gene: 1. The DNA for the CDR3 is TGTGCCAGCAGCTCGACAGGGGCAGATACGCAGTATTTT. This translates into CASSSTGADTQYF.

This chain links TRBV24-1 with TRBJ2-5, with 7 nucleotides matching TRBD1. Germline V gene lookup returns CDR1 KGHDR and CDR2 SFDVKD. This CDR3 is 16 amino acids long. Unmatched junction bases numbered 8, after V lost 0 bases and J lost 5 bases. DNA of the CDR3: TGTGCCACCAGTGATTTGTCGACAGGGCTTGGGGAGACCCAGTACTTC. Amino acids: CATSDLSTGLGETQYF.

This clone appeared a single time. The chain has TRBV13 and TRBJ1-3, with a possible D match to TRBD1 (6 bases). CDR1 is PRHDT, CDR2 FYEKMQ, per germline (reference sequence). CDR3 length: 16 residues. The ends were cut back, 5 bases at V and 4 bases at J, with 18 bases in the middle. This CDR3 is CASSPPSAGAGNTIYF. The CDR3 region has the DNA TGTGCCAGCAGCCCGCCCTCCGCGGGGGCGGGAAACACCATATATTTT. The variable domain in full, with the rest retrieved from reference TRBV13 and TRBJ1-3, is AAGVIQSPRHLIKEKRETATLKCYPIPRHDTVYWYQQGPGQDPQFLISFYEKMQSDKGSIPDRFSAQQFSDYHSELNMSSLELGDSALYFCASSPPSAGAGNTIYFGEGSWLTVV.

The table lists this clone with a count of one. The rearrangement uses TRBV24-1 and TRBJ1-5; D uncertain. CDR3 length: 14 amino acids. V lost 2 bases, J lost 5 bases, and 9 bases lay in between. In germline, CDR1 is KGHDR, CDR2 SFDVKD. CDR3 coding DNA: TGTGCCACCAGTGATTCTAACCCCGATCAGCCCCAGCATTTT. Protein sequence: CATSDSNPDQPQHF.

The V gene is TRBV4-2, the J gene TRBJ1-5, with D hard to call. Germline CDR1 reads LGHNA; CDR2 reads YNFKEQ. CDR3 length equals 15 residues. Trimming stripped 3 bases from V and 1 base from J, with 10 bases between. CDR3 nucleotide sequence: TGTGCCAGCAGCCAGGACGGACTAAGCAATCAGCCCCAGCATTTT. This sequence encodes CASSQDGLSNQPQHF.

V gene TRBV7-9 combines with J gene TRBJ2-3, with TRBD2 as a possible D gene (7 bases). The CDR3 extends over 16 amino acids. V lost 7 bases and J lost 4, with 21 bases in between. Per germline, CDR1 SEHNR and CDR2 FQNEAQ (reference sequence). Here the CDR3 DNA reads TGTGCCAGCACCCCCGGGGGCGGGAGCATCCCAGATACGCAGTATTTT. Amino acids: CASTPGGGSIPDTQYF.